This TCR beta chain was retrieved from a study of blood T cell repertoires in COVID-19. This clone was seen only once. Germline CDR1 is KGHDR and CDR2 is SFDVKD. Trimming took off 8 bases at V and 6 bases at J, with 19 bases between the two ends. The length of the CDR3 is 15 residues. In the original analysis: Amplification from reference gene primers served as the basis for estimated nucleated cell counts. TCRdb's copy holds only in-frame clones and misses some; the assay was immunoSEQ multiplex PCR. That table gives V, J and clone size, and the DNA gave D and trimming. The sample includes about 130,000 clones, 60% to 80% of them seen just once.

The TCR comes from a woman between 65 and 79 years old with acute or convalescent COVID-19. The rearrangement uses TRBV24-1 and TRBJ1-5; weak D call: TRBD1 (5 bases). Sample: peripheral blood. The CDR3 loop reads CATNSGTGDFQPQHF. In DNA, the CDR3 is TGTGCCACCAACTCCGGGACGGGAGATTTTCAGCCCCAGCATTTT.